Listed below are T cell receptor beta chains from one sample, sequenced in a study of CD8 T cells in Susac syndrome. TCRdb called the immunoSEQ multiplex PCR reads again in MiXCR, with one record for every CDR3 protein. The sample carries more than 100,000 distinct CDR3 sequences, around 75% recorded once. Sequences were obtained from CD8+ T cells from PBMCs. These receptors were obtained from a human donor with multiple sclerosis. The CDR3 runs from the conserved cysteine through the conserved F or W. Fields, in order: clone size, J gene, D gene, V gene, CDR3 DNA, CDR3 protein. D genes are given only for firm matches. The size field is filled for only some rows; it gives once, few, many or a size class.

clone_size: .
j_call: TRBJ2-7
d_call: .
v_call: TRBV5-6
cdr3_nt: TGTGCCAGCAGCTTGGTAGGGGCCGCTTTGGACGAGCAGTACTTC
cdr3_aa: CASSLVGAALDEQYF

clone_size: .
j_call: TRBJ1-5
d_call: .
v_call: TRBV7-9
cdr3_nt: TGTGCCAGCAGCCCGCCGGGTCAGCCCCAGCATTTT
cdr3_aa: CASSPPGQPQHF

clone_size: .
j_call: TRBJ2-2
d_call: .
v_call: TRBV4-1
cdr3_nt: TGCGCCAGCAGCGCCCCTCCCGGGGAGCTGTTTTTT
cdr3_aa: CASSAPPGELFF

clone_size: .
j_call: TRBJ2-3
d_call: TRBD1
v_call: TRBV27
cdr3_nt: TGTGCCAGCAGTACATCGGGACAGGGGTTGGATACGCAGTATTTT
cdr3_aa: CASSTSGQGLDTQYF

clone_size: .
j_call: TRBJ1-1
d_call: .
v_call: TRBV7-9
cdr3_nt: TGTGCCAGCAGCTCTAGGGGATACACTGAAGCTTTCTTT
cdr3_aa: CASSSRGYTEAFF

clone_size: .
j_call: TRBJ2-5
d_call: .
v_call: TRBV6-1
cdr3_nt: TGTGCCAGCAAGGACTTGCCTGGACGTCAAGAGACCCAGTACTTC
cdr3_aa: CASKDLPGRQETQYF

clone_size: .
j_call: TRBJ2-1
d_call: TRBD2
v_call: TRBV7-9
cdr3_nt: TGTGCCAGCAGTGGGGGCCTCCCGACTAGCGGGGGACCCTACAATGAGCAGTTCTTC
cdr3_aa: CASSGGLPTSGGPYNEQFF

clone_size: .
j_call: TRBJ2-1
d_call: .
v_call: TRBV7-8
cdr3_nt: TGTGCCAGCAGCTTCCCAAATGGAGACAATGAGCAGTTCTTC
cdr3_aa: CASSFPNGDNEQFF

clone_size: once
j_call: TRBJ2-2
d_call: .
v_call: TRBV20-1
cdr3_nt: TGCAGTGCTAGAGATCCCGAGGCCGGGGAGCTGTTTTTT
cdr3_aa: CSARDPEAGELFF

clone_size: once
j_call: TRBJ1-4
d_call: .
v_call: TRBV7-9
cdr3_nt: TGTGCCAGCAGCCTACGAACTGGAGCAACTAATGAAAAACTGTTTTTT
cdr3_aa: CASSLRTGATNEKLFF

clone_size: .
j_call: TRBJ1-5
d_call: .
v_call: TRBV4-1
cdr3_nt: TGCGCCAGCAGCTTTAGGGGGAATCAGCCCCAGCATTTT
cdr3_aa: CASSFRGNQPQHF

clone_size: .
j_call: TRBJ2-2
d_call: TRBD2
v_call: TRBV7-8
cdr3_nt: TGTGCCAGCAGCTTAGCGCCCCTAGCGGGAGGGAGCACCGGGGAGCTGTTTTTT
cdr3_aa: CASSLAPLAGGSTGELFF

clone_size: few
j_call: TRBJ1-1
d_call: .
v_call: TRBV11-2
cdr3_nt: TGTGCCAGCAGCTTCGCCTGGGGCACTGAAGCTTTCTTT
cdr3_aa: CASSFAWGTEAFF

clone_size: .
j_call: TRBJ1-5
d_call: .
v_call: TRBV15
cdr3_nt: TGTGCCACCAGCCGCGAGTACCATACCGGGACCCCGGGGGATCAGCCCCAGCATTTT
cdr3_aa: CATSREYHTGTPGDQPQHF

clone_size: .
j_call: TRBJ1-6
d_call: .
v_call: TRBV7-9
cdr3_nt: TGTGCCAGCGGCGGGGGGGAGGGGCGAGCTTCACCCCTCCACTTT
cdr3_aa: CASGGGEGRASPLHF

clone_size: .
j_call: TRBJ2-2
d_call: .
v_call: TRBV11-2
cdr3_nt: TGTGCCAGCAGCCTGGCAATGGGGGGCTCATACACCGGGGAGCTGTTTTTT
cdr3_aa: CASSLAMGGSYTGELFF

clone_size: .
j_call: TRBJ2-1
d_call: .
v_call: TRBV6-1
cdr3_nt: TGTGCCAGCACCTCCCGAAGGGGTTTGGGCTACAATGAGCAGTTCTTC
cdr3_aa: CASTSRRGLGYNEQFF

clone_size: once
j_call: TRBJ1-2
d_call: TRBD1
v_call: TRBV28
cdr3_nt: TGTGCCAGCAGTTTATGGACAGGGGATCGAAACTATGGCTACACCTTC
cdr3_aa: CASSLWTGDRNYGYTF

clone_size: .
j_call: TRBJ1-2
d_call: .
v_call: TRBV14
cdr3_nt: TGTGCCAGCAGCCAAGCCTCGGGGGCCTATGGCTACACCTTC
cdr3_aa: CASSQASGAYGYTF

clone_size: .
j_call: TRBJ2-1
d_call: .
v_call: TRBV5-6
cdr3_nt: TGTGCCAGCAGCTTGGCGCAGATCGATGAGCAGTTCTTC
cdr3_aa: CASSLAQIDEQFF

clone_size: .
j_call: TRBJ2-1
d_call: .
v_call: TRBV12-5
cdr3_nt: TGTGCTAGTGGTTTCCAATACAATGAGCAGTTCTTC
cdr3_aa: CASGFQYNEQFF

clone_size: .
j_call: TRBJ1-2
d_call: .
v_call: TRBV19
cdr3_nt: TGTGCCAGTAGTATGCCTAGTGGCTATGGCTACACCTTC
cdr3_aa: CASSMPSGYGYTF

clone_size: .
j_call: TRBJ2-5
d_call: TRBD2
v_call: TRBV2
cdr3_nt: TGTGCCAGCAGGGGGTGGTCTAGCGGGACTCAAGAGACCCAGTACTTC
cdr3_aa: CASRGWSSGTQETQYF

clone_size: .
j_call: TRBJ2-3
d_call: TRBD2
v_call: TRBV5-1
cdr3_nt: TGCGCCAGCAGCTCTCGACTAGCGGGGAGATCGGATACGCAGTATTTT
cdr3_aa: CASSSRLAGRSDTQYF

clone_size: .
j_call: TRBJ2-1
d_call: .
v_call: TRBV9
cdr3_nt: TGTGCCAGCAGCCCATCCCCCGGGCCTCAGATTAATGAGCAGTTCTTC
cdr3_aa: CASSPSPGPQINEQFF

clone_size: .
j_call: TRBJ1-1
d_call: .
v_call: TRBV19
cdr3_nt: TGTGCCAGTAGTATAGATCCTCCTTTTGAAGCTTTCTTT
cdr3_aa: CASSIDPPFEAFF

clone_size: .
j_call: TRBJ1-1
d_call: .
v_call: TRBV28
cdr3_nt: TGTGCCAGCAGTTTAACGGGGACCGCTGAAGCTTTCTTT
cdr3_aa: CASSLTGTAEAFF

clone_size: .
j_call: TRBJ2-1
d_call: TRBD2
v_call: TRBV4-3
cdr3_nt: TGCGCCAGCAGCCAAGAGACTAGCCGCTCCTACAATGAGCAGTTCTTC
cdr3_aa: CASSQETSRSYNEQFF

clone_size: .
j_call: TRBJ2-5
d_call: TRBD2
v_call: TRBV4-1
cdr3_nt: TGCGCCAGCAGCCGAAGTGGGGCGGGGGGGCCAGAGACCCAGTACTTC
cdr3_aa: CASSRSGAGGPETQYF

clone_size: once
j_call: TRBJ2-1
d_call: TRBD2
v_call: TRBV20-1
cdr3_nt: TGCAGTGCTAAAACTCCTAGTAGCGGGACCTACAATGAGCAGTTCTTC
cdr3_aa: CSAKTPSSGTYNEQFF

clone_size: .
j_call: TRBJ1-1
d_call: .
v_call: TRBV5-1
cdr3_nt: TGCGCCAGCAGCTCCTTAGAGAACACTGAAGCTTTCTTT
cdr3_aa: CASSSLENTEAFF

clone_size: .
j_call: TRBJ1-2
d_call: .
v_call: TRBV4-2
cdr3_nt: TGTGCCAGCAGCCAAGAACTCGTTCATGTTGAAGGCTACACCTTC
cdr3_aa: CASSQELVHVEGYTF

clone_size: .
j_call: TRBJ2-1
d_call: .
v_call: TRBV14
cdr3_nt: TGTGCCAGCAGCCCGGGACTTAAAATGAGTGAGCAGTTCTTC
cdr3_aa: CASSPGLKMSEQFF

clone_size: .
j_call: TRBJ1-2
d_call: .
v_call: TRBV30
cdr3_nt: TGTGCCTGGAGTGTCGGTACAGGCTATGGCTACACCTTC
cdr3_aa: CAWSVGTGYGYTF

clone_size: .
j_call: TRBJ1-1
d_call: .
v_call: TRBV27
cdr3_nt: TGTGCCAGCAGTTTGGAGGGTTTAATGAACACTGAAGCTTTCTTT
cdr3_aa: CASSLEGLMNTEAFF

clone_size: few
j_call: TRBJ1-1
d_call: .
v_call: TRBV11-2
cdr3_nt: TGTGCCAGCAGCTTAGATTTTTTGGGAGATGAAGCTTTCTTT
cdr3_aa: CASSLDFLGDEAFF

clone_size: .
j_call: TRBJ2-7
d_call: .
v_call: TRBV7-9
cdr3_nt: TGTGCCAGCAGCTTAGGTAAGGGTAGCGGAGTCTACGAGCAGTACTTC
cdr3_aa: CASSLGKGSGVYEQYF

clone_size: .
j_call: TRBJ2-7
d_call: .
v_call: TRBV7-9
cdr3_nt: TGTGCCAGCAGCTTAGCGACGGACTACGAGCAGTACTTC
cdr3_aa: CASSLATDYEQYF

clone_size: .
j_call: TRBJ2-5
d_call: TRBD2
v_call: TRBV5-1
cdr3_nt: TGCGCCAGCAGCCATGCGGGGGACCGATGGGAAGAGACCCAGTACTTC
cdr3_aa: CASSHAGDRWEETQYF

clone_size: .
j_call: TRBJ1-2
d_call: .
v_call: TRBV20-1
cdr3_nt: TGCAGTGCTCCCGGGCAGGCCGGCTATGGCTACACCTTC
cdr3_aa: CSAPGQAGYGYTF

clone_size: .
j_call: TRBJ2-5
d_call: TRBD2
v_call: TRBV12-3/TRBV12-4
cdr3_nt: TGTGCCAGCAGGGAGACCTCTAGCGGGGGTGGAGGAGAGACCCAGTACTTC
cdr3_aa: CASRETSSGGGGETQYF

clone_size: .
j_call: TRBJ1-2
d_call: .
v_call: TRBV13
cdr3_nt: TGTGCCAGCAGCATCGCCGGGACTAACTATGGCTACACCTTC
cdr3_aa: CASSIAGTNYGYTF

clone_size: .
j_call: TRBJ1-2
d_call: .
v_call: TRBV7-9
cdr3_nt: TGTGCCAGCAGTTATCAGCGGATTGGTGGCTACACCTTC
cdr3_aa: CASSYQRIGGYTF

clone_size: .
j_call: TRBJ2-6
d_call: .
v_call: TRBV7-9
cdr3_nt: TGTGCCAGCAGCTTAAAAAGGGGCTCTGGGGCCAACGTCCTGACTTTC
cdr3_aa: CASSLKRGSGANVLTF

clone_size: .
j_call: TRBJ2-1
d_call: TRBD2
v_call: TRBV20-1
cdr3_nt: TGCAGTGCTAGTGGACTAGCGGGTTTCAATGAGCAGTTCTTC
cdr3_aa: CSASGLAGFNEQFF

clone_size: few
j_call: TRBJ1-2
d_call: .
v_call: TRBV7-9
cdr3_nt: TGTGCCAGCAGCTTAGAGAGCTACTATGGCTACACCTTC
cdr3_aa: CASSLESYYGYTF

clone_size: .
j_call: TRBJ1-2
d_call: TRBD1
v_call: TRBV12-3/TRBV12-4
cdr3_nt: TGTGCCAGCAGCCCCTGGGGTGAGCAGGGGGCGGATGGCTACACCTTC
cdr3_aa: CASSPWGEQGADGYTF

clone_size: .
j_call: TRBJ1-1
d_call: .
v_call: TRBV7-9
cdr3_nt: TGTGCCAGCAGCCCTCCAAGGGAGTCCGAAGCTTTCTTT
cdr3_aa: CASSPPRESEAFF

clone_size: .
j_call: TRBJ1-5
d_call: TRBD1
v_call: TRBV4-1
cdr3_nt: TGCGCCAGCAGAGGACAGGGGGCTTATCAGCCCCAGCATTTT
cdr3_aa: CASRGQGAYQPQHF

clone_size: .
j_call: TRBJ2-1
d_call: .
v_call: TRBV2
cdr3_nt: TGTGCCAGCAGTGGAAGAGATTGGTACAATGAGCAGTTCTTC
cdr3_aa: CASSGRDWYNEQFF

clone_size: .
j_call: TRBJ2-7
d_call: TRBD1
v_call: TRBV19
cdr3_nt: TGTGCCAGTAGTATCGACAGGGAGTACTACGAGCAGTACTTC
cdr3_aa: CASSIDREYYEQYF

clone_size: .
j_call: TRBJ1-1
d_call: .
v_call: TRBV6-2/TRBV6-3
cdr3_nt: TGTGCCAGCAGACAACCCACAGGTCCTCTGGGGGATGAAGCTTTCTTT
cdr3_aa: CASRQPTGPLGDEAFF